Described below is a single T cell receptor beta chain sequence and its context. A much more abundant neighbour one base away suggests this may be a read error. Germline assignment: CDR1 ENHRY and CDR2 SYGVKD. This CDR3 comprises 13 residues. Trimming shortened V by 8 bases and J by 2 bases, and 13 bases separated the two germline ends. TCRdb redid the calling of the reads with MiXCR, one entry per CDR3 protein. The sample has 200,000 to 300,000 distinct CDR3 sequences, under 30% seen once. The entry originates in a study of kidney transplant recipient with SARS-CoV-2 infection. The V call is TRBV10-3, the J call TRBJ2-7; perhaps TRBD1 as D (6 bases). Sequences were derived from a blood sample, sampled at baseline and between days 110 and 120 from a kidney transplant recipient. The TCR comes from a male patient aged 30 to 40 who had COVID-19 and was a kidney transplant recipient. Some T cells may be supplied by the graft donor. CDR3 sequence reads: CAIGRQAAYEQYF. CDR3 nucleotides: TGTGCCATCGGGAGACAGGCAGCCTACGAGCAGTACTTC.